Each of the 28 T cell receptor beta chains below was sequenced from the same sample in a study of blood T cell repertoires in COVID-19 (TCRdb year 2020). Preparation of the library involved the immunoSEQ multiplex PCR assay. TCRdb obtained this table from immuneACCESS and retained in-frame rearrangements with V and J assigned. These tables miss some clones; where compared with another copy, unresolved V genes account for less than half of the shortfall, and the remainder is unexplained. In this sample the table shows roughly 140,000 clones, approximately 92% of which occur a single time. The ten largest make up 15% of the sample. Sequenced input: peripheral blood. The receptors shown here come from a woman aged 40-49 years with acute or convalescent COVID-19.

This rearrangement joins TRBV7-9 to TRBJ2-5; 8 positions match TRBD1. The CDR3 length is 15 residues. J lost 0 bases, V lost 6 bases, and 6 bases had no gene match. Germline V lookup: CDR1 SEHNR, CDR2 FQNEAQ (reference sequence). CDR3 in DNA: TGTGCCAGCAGTCGGGACAGGCGGTACCAAGAGACCCAGTACTTC. Protein sequence: CASSRDRRYQETQYF.

The chain uses TRBV19 and TRBJ1-2; possibly TRBD1 for D (5 bases). Germline V gives CDR1 LNHDA, CDR2 SQIVND (reference sequence). This CDR3 is built from 14 residues. V was trimmed by 3 bases and J by 6 bases, leaving 14 bases between them. The DNA of the CDR3 is TGTGCCAGTAGTATTACAGGAGACGTCAATGGCTACACCTTC. It yields the protein CASSITGDVNGYTF.

The V call is TRBV7-9, the J call TRBJ1-4; TRBD1 agrees at 8 bases. Germline CDR1 SEHNR, CDR2 FQNEAQ (reference sequence). V shed 3 bases and J 8 bases; nucleotides not matched to a gene: 11. The CDR3 runs to 16 residues. In DNA form, the CDR3 reads TGTGCCAGCAGCTTTATGTACGGACAGGGTGAGGAAAAACTGTTTTTT. This translates into CASSFMYGQGEEKLFF.

This chain joins TRBV12-3 or TRBV12-4 and TRBJ2-1; TRBD2 aligns across 11 bases. Trimming cost V 5 bases and J 12 bases; bases outside gene matches: 6. The CDR3 loop spans 13 amino acids. The CDR3 region has the DNA TGTGCCAGCAGTCCCTTACTAGCGGGGGTGCAGTTCTTC. Amino acid sequence: CASSPLLAGVQFF.

This chain uses TRBV7-9 with TRBJ2-4, with 11 bases identical to TRBD1. CDR1 is SEHNR, CDR2 FQNEAQ, per germline (reference sequence). The CDR3 loop spans 17 amino acids. V dropped 5 bases and J dropped 0; count of bases not matched to a gene: 6. DNA of the CDR3: TGTGCCAGCAGCATGGGACAGGGGGAGCTAGCCAAAAACATTCAGTACTTC. Residues: CASSMGQGELAKNIQYF.

V is TRBV6-2 or TRBV6-3 and J is TRBJ2-6, with D perhaps matching TRBD1 (6 bases). Between the trimmed V and J ends, which lost 6 bases and 2 bases, there was a span of 14 bases. The CDR3 sequence is 16 residues long. CDR1 and CDR2 (germline): MNHEY, SVGEGT. CDR3 coding DNA: TGTGCCAGCAGCCTTACAGGGTTTGCTGGGGCCAACGTCCTGACTTTC. This translates into CASSLTGFAGANVLTF.

The rearrangement uses TRBV9 and TRBJ2-1; a possible D gene is TRBD2 (6 bases). Trimming took off 0 bases at V and 13 bases at J, with 14 bases between the two ends. The CDR3 length is 13 residues. The germline V gene has CDR1 SGDLS and CDR2 YYNGEE. The DNA for the CDR3 is TGTGCCAGCAGCGTAGACGGGGGTAGGGACCAGTTCTTC. Its translation is CASSVDGGRDQFF.

This sequence joins TRBV30 and TRBJ2-1; 10 bases agree with TRBD2. This CDR3 region has 14 residues. In germline, CDR1 is GTSNPN, CDR2 SVGIG (reference sequence). The V and J ends lost 7 bases and 5 bases, in that order; junction bases with no gene match: 8. CDR3 sequence reads: CAFSSGGLHNEQFF. In DNA form, the CDR3 reads TGTGCCTTTAGTAGCGGGGGGCTACACAATGAGCAGTTCTTC.

The sample holds a few counts of this clone. The V gene is TRBV25-1, the J gene TRBJ1-6; no definite D call. Trimming removed 3 bases at V and 7 bases at J, with 13 bases between. The CDR3 runs to 15 residues. The germline V gene has CDR1 MGHDK and CDR2 SYGVNS. The CDR3 sequence: CASSDLNSWNSPLHF. The CDR3 DNA reads TGTGCCAGCAGTGATCTGAACAGTTGGAATTCACCCCTCCACTTT.

The chain is built from TRBV13 and TRBJ1-1, with D perhaps TRBD1 (5 bases). V gave up 1 base and J gave up 7 bases, with 13 bases separating them. The germline gives CDR1 PRHDT, CDR2 FYEKMQ (reference sequence). The CDR3 runs to 14 residues. The CDR3 region is CASSLVLGLSEAFF. Here the CDR3 DNA reads TGTGCCAGCAGCTTAGTATTGGGGCTGAGTGAAGCTTTCTTT.

This chain links TRBV27 with TRBJ1-2; D is possibly TRBD1 (5 bases). The V gene lost 6 bases and the J gene lost 2 bases, with 16 bases spanning the gap. From germline, CDR1 is MNHEY and CDR2 SMNVEV (reference sequence). The CDR3 is 15 amino acids. The CDR3 spells CASSPGGAGNYGYTF. The CDR3 DNA is TGTGCCAGCAGCCCGGGTGGGGCGGGAAACTATGGCTACACCTTC.

The V and J genes are TRBV7-2 and TRBJ1-6, with TRBD1 identical over 7 bases. The junction had 6 bases not matched to a gene; V was cut back by 5 bases and J by 5 bases. This CDR3 contains 15 residues. From germline, CDR1 is SGHTA and CDR2 FQGNSA. CDR3 in amino acids: CASSIKTGDNSPLHF. The CDR3 bases are TGTGCCAGCAGCATAAAAACAGGGGATAATTCACCCCTCCACTTT. Variable domain in full (rest from reference TRBV7-2 and TRBJ1-6): GAGVSQSPSNKVTEKGKDVELRCDPISGHTALYWYRQSLGQGLEFLIYFQGNSAPDKSGLPSDRFSAERTGGSVSTLTIQRTQQEDSAVYLCASSIKTGDNSPLHFGNGTRLTVT.

The chain recombines TRBV3-1 (or the pseudogene TRBV3-2) with TRBJ2-1; 8 bases fit TRBD2. The germline gives CDR1 LGHDT, CDR2 YNNKEL (reference sequence). The V segment lost 2 bases and the J segment 5 bases; nucleotides outside the gene matches: 14. The CDR3 is made up of 18 amino acids. This chain's CDR3 is CASSQWPGSGTLDNEQFF. In DNA, the CDR3 is TGTGCCAGCAGCCAATGGCCTGGTAGCGGGACGCTCGACAATGAGCAGTTCTTC.

This clone came up a few times. This chain links TRBV5-8 with TRBJ2-2, with 7 bases fitting TRBD2. In germline, CDR1 is SGHTS, CDR2 YDEGEE. CDR3 size: 14 residues. The ends lost 4 bases at V and 7 bases at J; junction bases unmatched: 7. Here the CDR3 DNA reads TGTGCCAGCAGCGCAAGACTAGCTAGCGGGGAGCTGTTTTTT. Amino acid sequence: CASSARLASGELFF.

This chain uses TRBV7-6 with TRBJ2-5; D is perhaps TRBD2 (5 bases). CDR1 and CDR2 from the germline V gene are SGHVS and FNYEAQ. Trimming took off 8 bases at V and 4 bases at J, with 11 bases between the two ends. This CDR3 contains 12 residues. CDR3 sequence (DNA): TGTGCCAGCGCTTCGGCGGGAGAGACCCAGTACTTC. Encoded protein: CASASAGETQYF.

The chain carries TRBV9 and TRBJ1-4; 7 nucleotides agree with TRBD1. CDR1 SGDLS and CDR2 YYNGEE come from the germline V gene. CDR3 length: 21 residues. J gave up 5 bases and V 1 base, and 23 bases lay outside the gene matches. CDR3 loop: CASSVRDGAPKLRDRNEKLFF. CDR3 DNA: TGTGCCAGCAGCGTAAGGGACGGGGCCCCCAAGCTACGGGACAGAAATGAAAAACTGTTTTTT.

J is TRBJ2-1 and V is TRBV19; 10 positions agree with TRBD1. CDR1 and CDR2 from the germline V gene are LNHDA and SQIVND (reference sequence). The CDR3 has 14 amino acids. With 7 bases clipped from V and 8 bases from J, the junction kept 8 bases outside the gene matches. CDR3 nucleotides: TGTGCCAGTACCCCGGGACAGGGGAGGTATGAGCAGTTCTTC. Its protein is CASTPGQGRYEQFF.

The J gene is TRBJ2-5, the V gene TRBV6-1; D perhaps matches TRBD1 (6 bases). CDR1 and CDR2 (germline): MNHNS, SASEGT. V gave up 0 bases and J gave up 5 bases, with 13 bases separating them. The CDR3 loop spans 15 amino acids. CDR3: CASSEARDTWETQYF. CDR3 nucleotide sequence: TGTGCCAGCAGTGAAGCCCGGGACACCTGGGAGACCCAGTACTTC.

The chain employs TRBV24-1 and TRBJ2-5, with D unresolved. The CDR3 consists of 13 residues. V lost 0 bases to trimming and J lost 7 bases, with 8 bases between them. Looked up from germline, CDR1 is KGHDR and CDR2 is SFDVKD. DNA of the CDR3: TGTGCCACCAGTGATTTGCAACTTGGGACCCAGTACTTC. Encoded protein: CATSDLQLGTQYF.

The J gene is TRBJ2-3, the V gene TRBV2; 9 positions agree with TRBD1. This CDR3 spans 16 amino acids. Germline CDR1 and CDR2: SNHLY and FYNNEI. Trimming cost V 6 bases and J 1 base; bases outside gene matches: 8. The CDR3 nucleotides are TGTGCCAGCAGACGAGGGGGACAGGGAGGCACAGATACGCAGTATTTT. Residues: CASRRGGQGGTDTQYF.

The V call is TRBV2, the J call TRBJ2-5, with D perhaps matching TRBD1 (6 bases). The CDR3 has 13 amino acids. Germline V lookup: CDR1 SNHLY, CDR2 FYNNEI. Trimming took 5 bases from V and 5 from J, leaving 12 bases between them. As DNA, the CDR3 is TGTGCCAGCAGTCAACAGGGATGGGAGACCCAGTACTTC. This encodes CASSQQGWETQYF.

The chain uses TRBV11-2 and TRBJ2-3; 8 bases agree with TRBD2. This CDR3 has 16 amino acids. The germline CDR1 and CDR2 sequences are SGHAT and FQNNGV. Losses at the gene ends were 3 bases for V and 2 bases for J; bases not matched to a gene: 7. The CDR3 reads CASSFQLGLVTDTQYF. CDR3 sequence (DNA): TGTGCCAGCAGCTTCCAACTGGGACTAGTCACAGATACGCAGTATTTT.

The genes are TRBV28 and TRBJ1-2; maybe TRBD1 (6 bases). Germline CDR1 is MDHEN and CDR2 is SYDVKM. V was clipped by 5 bases and J by 0 bases, with 13 bases between them. The CDR3 totals 15 residues. The CDR3 loop is CASSITGYANYGYTF. In nucleotides, the CDR3 is TGTGCCAGCAGTATAACAGGGTACGCTAACTATGGCTACACCTTC.

The chain links TRBV6-5 to TRBJ1-6, with D perhaps TRBD1 (6 bases). Germline CDR1 is MNHEY and CDR2 is SVGAGI. The CDR3 is made up of 14 amino acids. V lost 2 bases to trimming and J lost 7 bases, with 9 bases between them. The CDR3 DNA sequence: TGTGCCAGCAGTTACGTCCAGGGGAATTCACCCCTCCACTTT. Its translation is CASSYVQGNSPLHF.

The chain combines TRBV19 with TRBJ2-7; 9 nucleotides align to TRBD1. Germline CDR1 LNHDA, CDR2 SQIVND (reference sequence). Trimming removed 6 bases from V and 7 bases from J; junction bases left unmatched: 13. The CDR3 length is 15 residues. CDR3 nucleotides: TGTGCCAGTAGCAAACTTACCGGGACAGGGCAGGAGCAGTACTTC. Translation gives CASSKLTGTGQEQYF.

The chain uses TRBV23-1 and TRBJ2-7; tentative D call: TRBD2 (6 bases). TRBV23-1 carries the ORF label, with uncertain function. Trimming shortened V by 5 bases and J by 4 bases, and 12 bases separated the two germline ends. The CDR3 is made up of 13 amino acids. This CDR3 reads CASSLWEVYEQYF. CDR3 nucleotide sequence: TGCGCCAGCAGTTTGTGGGAGGTTTACGAGCAGTACTTC.

The rearrangement joins TRBV3-1 (or the pseudogene TRBV3-2) to TRBJ2-7, with TRBD2 matching over 7 bases. There are 14 residues in the CDR3. After removal of 1 base from V and 2 bases from J, the junction contained 2 bases not matched to a gene. The germline V gene has CDR1 LGHDT and CDR2 YNNKEL (reference sequence). The CDR3 here is CASSQVGRAYEQYF. The CDR3 nucleotides are TGTGCCAGCAGCCAAGTGGGGAGGGCCTACGAGCAGTACTTC.

The V and J genes are TRBV18 and TRBJ2-3, with 16 bases that match TRBD2. The CDR3 has 16 residues. V lost 6 bases, J lost 6 bases, and 6 bases stayed unmatched. The germline V gene encodes CDR1 KGHSH and CDR2 LQKENI. The chain's CDR3 is CASSTPGLAGGDTQYF. The DNA of the CDR3 is TGTGCCAGCTCTACCCCGGGACTAGCGGGGGGGGATACGCAGTATTTT. The full variable domain, rest sourced from reference TRBV18 and TRBJ2-3, is NAGVMQNPRHLVRRRGQEARLRCSPMKGHSHVYWYRQLPEEGLKFMVYLQKENIIDESGMPKERFSAEFPKEGPSILRIQQVVRGDSAAYFCASSTPGLAGGDTQYFGPGTRLTVL.